Below are 31 T cell receptor beta chains sequenced from a single sample in a study of tumor-infiltrating lymphocytes in localized non-small cell lung cancer (dated by TCRdb to about 2021). The receptor library was made with the immunoSEQ multiplex PCR assay. In its TCRdb copy, this immuneACCESS table keeps in-frame sequences only and misses some clones. Where compared with another copy, unresolved V genes explain less than half of these, and the others have no known cause. The sample table lists some 7,100 clones, less than 70% of them with a count of one. The top ten hold roughly an eighth of the sample. The source material was uninvolved lung tissue not adjacent to the tumor. Receptors were obtained from a human donor with non-small cell lung cancer.

The V and J genes are TRBV30 and TRBJ1-2, with D uncertain. The V and J ends lost 4 bases and 3 bases respectively, with 15 bases between them. The CDR3 extends over 14 amino acids. Germline CDR1 GTSNPN, CDR2 SVGIG (reference sequence). The CDR3 DNA sequence: TGTGCCTGGATCAGACGCGGGAATTACTATGGCTACACCTTC. Amino acids: CAWIRRGNYYGYTF.

This clone was counted between two and nine times. This rearrangement joins TRBV4-3 to TRBJ1-1; 7 bases are shared with TRBD1. Trimming cost V 0 bases and J 11 bases; bases outside gene matches: 12. The CDR3 covers 15 residues. The germline CDR1 and CDR2 sequences are LGHNA and YSLEER. The CDR3 here is CASSQDRGNMIAAFF. CDR3 in DNA: TGCGCCAGCAGCCAAGACAGGGGGAATATGATCGCTGCTTTCTTT.

This clone was observed a handful of times. The rearrangement joins TRBV18 to TRBJ1-1; 9 positions agree with TRBD1. The CDR3 sequence is 17 residues long. Germline lookup yields CDR1 KGHSH and CDR2 LQKENI. Trimming removed 3 bases from V and 1 base from J; junction bases left unmatched: 9. The CDR3 sequence is CASSPRTGAGANTEAFF. CDR3 nucleotides: TGTGCCAGCTCACCGCGGACAGGGGCGGGCGCGAACACTGAAGCTTTCTTT.

The chain combines TRBV7-9 with TRBJ1-1; no firm D call. The CDR3 totals 14 residues. Looked up from germline, CDR1 is SEHNR and CDR2 is FQNEAQ (reference sequence). V was cut by 3 bases and J by 0 bases, with 8 bases left in between. The DNA of the CDR3 is TGTGCCAGCAGCTTGGCAATTATGAACACTGAAGCTTTCTTT. Translated, it gives CASSLAIMNTEAFF.

The chain recombines TRBV4-2 with TRBJ1-2, with D uncertain. The germline gives CDR1 LGHNA, CDR2 YNFKEQ. V lost 0 bases and J 1 base, leaving 9 bases between the germline ends. This CDR3 spans 15 amino acids. This chain's CDR3 is CASSQEALNNYGYTF. CDR3 nucleotides: TGTGCCAGCAGCCAAGAAGCACTGAATAACTATGGCTACACCTTC.

The genes are TRBV29-1 and TRBJ2-5; possible D gene TRBD2, 5 bases. CDR3 length: 12 residues. V lost 6 bases and J 4 bases, leaving 12 bases between the germline ends. Looked up from germline, CDR1 is SQVTM and CDR2 is ANQGSEA. The CDR3 sequence: CSVTREGETQYF. CDR3 coding DNA: TGCAGCGTGACACGTGAGGGAGAGACCCAGTACTTC.

The rearrangement joins TRBV9 to TRBJ2-5; 7 nucleotides line up with TRBD2. This CDR3 is built from 13 residues. Trimming took 4 bases from V and 5 from J; bases not matched to a gene: 5. CDR1 is SGDLS, CDR2 YYNGEE, per germline. In DNA form, the CDR3 reads TGTGCCAGCAGCAGGGAGGGTCGGGAGACCCAGTACTTC. Residues: CASSREGRETQYF.

The chain carries TRBV30 and TRBJ1-5, with 9 bases lining up with TRBD1. The V segment lost 2 bases and the J segment 9 bases; nucleotides outside the gene matches: 11. Germline V gene sequence: CDR1 GTSNPN, CDR2 SVGIG (reference sequence). CDR3 length equals 15 residues. The CDR3 sequence: CAWSKGQGWRGPQHF. The CDR3 DNA reads as TGTGCCTGGAGTAAGGGACAGGGCTGGCGGGGGCCCCAGCATTTT.

The chain is built from TRBV6-1 and TRBJ2-7; D gene uncertain. CDR1 MNHNS and CDR2 SASEGT come from the germline V gene. There are 13 residues in the CDR3. V was trimmed by 6 bases and J by 3 bases, leaving 12 bases between them. This chain's CDR3 is CASSSNGGYEQYF. In DNA form, the CDR3 reads TGTGCCAGCAGCTCCAACGGCGGCTACGAGCAGTACTTC.

The J gene is TRBJ1-1, the V gene TRBV7-2; D remains unclear. Germline lookup yields CDR1 SGHTA and CDR2 FQGNSA. The CDR3 consists of 13 residues. V was clipped by 4 bases and J by 3 bases, with 9 bases between them. CDR3 loop: CASSYYRDTEAFF. CDR3 DNA sequence: TGTGCCAGCAGCTACTACCGGGACACTGAAGCTTTCTTT.

This chain joins TRBV14 and TRBJ1-2; D gene unclear. Germline CDR1 and CDR2: SGHDN and FVKESK. The CDR3 covers 16 residues. Trimming removed 1 base at V and 1 base at J, with 13 bases between. CDR3 region: CASSQGPGTFNYGYTF. CDR3 nucleotide sequence: TGTGCCAGCAGCCAAGGTCCAGGAACTTTTAACTATGGCTACACCTTC.

The chain links TRBV27 to TRBJ2-7; D perhaps matches TRBD1 (6 bases). V dropped 6 bases and J dropped 2 bases, with 17 bases sitting between them. CDR3 length: 15 amino acids. Per germline, CDR1 MNHEY and CDR2 SMNVEV (reference sequence). The CDR3 coding sequence is TGTGCCAGCAGACTGACAGGATACACTACCTACGAGCAGTACTTC. Its translation is CASRLTGYTTYEQYF.

This chain connects TRBV29-1 to TRBJ1-2; D is possibly TRBD1 (6 bases). V gave up 4 bases and J gave up 6 bases, with 18 bases separating them. The CDR3 is 14 amino acids. The germline V gene has CDR1 SQVTM and CDR2 ANQGSEA. CDR3 nucleotides: TGCAGCGTTGGACTCAGGACAGCCGAAAATGGCTACACCTTC. This gives the protein CSVGLRTAENGYTF.

J is TRBJ2-3 and V is TRBV30; 9 nucleotides line up with TRBD2. V was pared by 1 base and J by 2 bases, with 7 bases of the junction left unmatched. Germline CDR1 and CDR2: GTSNPN and SVGIG (reference sequence). There are 16 residues in the CDR3. In DNA, the CDR3 is TGTGCCTGGAGTGGACCCAGCGGGGGGACCACAGATACGCAGTATTTT. It is translated as CAWSGPSGGTTDTQYF.

The V call is TRBV30, the J call TRBJ2-3; D may match TRBD1 or TRBD2 (5 bases each). CDR3 size: 14 residues. Germline V gene data show CDR1 as GTSNPN and CDR2 as SVGIG (reference sequence). The V and J ends lost 5 bases and 5 bases respectively, with 17 bases between them. CDR3 DNA: TGTGCCTGGGGTCTTGGGGGTCTGGAAGATACGCAGTATTTT. Residues: CAWGLGGLEDTQYF. The full variable domain, in which reference TRBV30 and TRBJ2-3 provide the parts outside the CDR3, is SQTIHQWPATLVQPVGSPLSLECTVEGTSNPNLYWYRQAAGRGLQLLFYSVGIGQISSEVPQNLSASRPQDRQFILSSKKLLLSDSGFYLCAWGLGGLEDTQYFGPGTRLTVL.

CDR3 nucleotide sequence: TGTGCCAGCAGCCCCAGCGGACAGTCGAGCTCCTATAATTCACCCCTCCACTTT. Residues: CASSPSGQSSSYNSPLHF. The chain recombines TRBV4-2 with TRBJ1-6; D is perhaps TRBD1 (6 bases). V was shortened by 4 bases and J by 0 bases, with 16 bases between the two germline ends. This CDR3 spans 18 amino acids. Per germline, CDR1 LGHNA and CDR2 YNFKEQ.

V gene TRBV7-6 combines with J gene TRBJ2-7, with TRBD1 identical over 8 bases. CDR1 and CDR2 (germline): SGHVS, FNYEAQ. V was pared by 0 bases and J by 5 bases, with 12 bases of the junction left unmatched. CDR3 size: 17 residues. Written as DNA, the CDR3 is TGTGCCAGCAGCTTAGCGTTGAGGGGGGACAGGTACCACGAGCAGTACTTC. Translating it yields CASSLALRGDRYHEQYF.

The V gene is TRBV30, the J gene TRBJ2-7; TRBD1 matches at 9 bases. The CDR3 has 16 amino acids. Germline V lookup: CDR1 GTSNPN, CDR2 SVGIG (reference sequence). Trimming removed 3 bases from V and 2 bases from J; junction bases left unmatched: 11. The CDR3 reads CAWSPNGQGYPYEQYF. In nucleotides, the CDR3 is TGTGCCTGGAGCCCGAACGGACAGGGGTACCCCTACGAGCAGTACTTC.

The CDR3 DNA is TGTGCCAGCAGGATCCAGGGAACCGGGGAGCTGTTTTTT. Amino acids: CASRIQGTGELFF. This chain uses TRBV2 with TRBJ2-2; tentative D call: TRBD1 (5 bases). V was clipped by 6 bases and J by 5 bases, with 10 bases between them. The CDR3 length is 13 residues. In germline, CDR1 is SNHLY, CDR2 FYNNEI.

This clone is deemed medium-sized. The chain recombines TRBV19 with TRBJ1-5; perhaps TRBD1 as D (5 bases). Looked up from germline, CDR1 is LNHDA and CDR2 is SQIVND (reference sequence). V was cut by 5 bases and J by 6 bases, with 17 bases left in between. CDR3 length equals 15 residues. As DNA, the CDR3 is TGTGCCAGTAGTCCTATGGGGGGTCAGGGTCAGCCCCAGCATTTT. The encoded protein is CASSPMGGQGQPQHF.

Only a few counts were recorded for this clone. The V gene is TRBV19, the J gene TRBJ1-5, with D possibly matching TRBD1 (6 bases). This CDR3 spans 15 amino acids. Trimming took 5 bases from V and 1 from J, leaving 12 bases between them. Germline assignment: CDR1 LNHDA and CDR2 SQIVND (reference sequence). CDR3 coding DNA: TGTGCCAGTAGTGGGGGGGCGAACAGCAATCAGCCCCAGCATTTT. Translation: CASSGGANSNQPQHF.

The rearrangement joins TRBV29-1 to TRBJ1-2; no clear D gene. Per the germline V gene, CDR1 is SQVTM and CDR2 is ANQGSEA. Trimming took off 1 base at V and 12 bases at J, with 12 bases between the two ends. This CDR3 has 11 amino acids. The CDR3 sequence is CSVEVSESHTF. The CDR3 DNA reads as TGCAGCGTTGAAGTCTCCGAGTCCCACACCTTC.

The V call is TRBV7-9, the J call TRBJ2-2, with D possibly being TRBD1 or TRBD2 (6 bases each). Deletions cut 5 bases from V and 5 bases from J, with 21 bases between. The CDR3 covers 17 residues. Germline values: CDR1 SEHNR, CDR2 FQNEAQ (reference sequence). The CDR3: CASSPTLQGGGTGELFF. Written as DNA, the CDR3 is TGTGCCAGCAGCCCGACCCTACAGGGTGGAGGGACCGGGGAGCTGTTTTTT.

This clone was seen more than once but under ten times. This chain joins TRBV5-6 and TRBJ1-4; the D is unclear. CDR3 length: 15 residues. The V and J ends lost 2 bases and 6 bases respectively, with 14 bases between them. Germline values: CDR1 SGHDT, CDR2 YYEEEE. This CDR3 is CASSFGPPQDEKLFF. The CDR3, as DNA: TGTGCCAGCAGCTTCGGACCACCGCAGGATGAAAAACTGTTTTTT.

The chain has TRBV28 and TRBJ1-2; 9 bases fit TRBD1. Losses at the gene ends were 6 bases for V and 4 bases for J; bases not matched to a gene: 0. This CDR3 is 12 amino acids long. The germline V gene has CDR1 MDHEN and CDR2 SYDVKM. DNA for the CDR3: TGTGCCAGCAGGACAGGGGGCTATGGCTACACCTTC. This gives the protein CASRTGGYGYTF.

The J gene is TRBJ2-3, the V gene TRBV7-9, with D perhaps matching TRBD1 (5 bases). CDR1 and CDR2 from the germline V gene are SEHNR and FQNEAQ (reference sequence). This CDR3 is 15 amino acids long. The V end lost 1 base, the J end lost 0 bases, and 8 bases lay between the germline ends. The CDR3 DNA reads as TGTGCCAGCAGCTTAGTTCCAGGGAGCACAGATACGCAGTATTTT. Its translation is CASSLVPGSTDTQYF.

This clone was detected only once. The chain employs TRBV6-5 and TRBJ1-5; possibly TRBD1 for D (5 bases). V lost 5 bases and J 9 bases, leaving 14 bases between the germline ends. Germline V lookup: CDR1 MNHEY, CDR2 SVGAGI. The CDR3 is made up of 13 amino acids. The CDR3, as DNA: TGTGCCAGCAGTAACCAAAAAAGGGGGCCCCAGCATTTT. Translation gives CASSNQKRGPQHF.

The chain employs TRBV29-1 and TRBJ2-5; D is unresolved. CDR3 length: 13 amino acids. In germline, CDR1 is SQVTM, CDR2 ANQGSEA. Between the trimmed V and J ends, which lost 6 bases and 1 base, there was a span of 12 bases. CDR3: CSVVRNLQETQYF. The CDR3 DNA is TGCAGCGTCGTGCGCAACCTCCAAGAGACCCAGTACTTC.

The genes are TRBV6-1 and TRBJ2-6; perhaps TRBD1 as D (6 bases). With 5 bases removed from V and 1 base from J, the gap between germline ends came to 9 bases. CDR1 is MNHNS, CDR2 SASEGT, per germline. The CDR3 runs 15 residues. CDR3 nucleotide sequence: TGTGCCAGCAGTTCGGGACAATCTGGGGCCAACGTCCTGACTTTC. Translation: CASSSGQSGANVLTF.

This clone was counted between two and nine times. The chain joins TRBV20-1 to TRBJ1-1; the D is unclear. The CDR3 extends over 11 amino acids. In germline, CDR1 is DFQATT, CDR2 SNEGSKA (reference sequence). V lost 6 bases and J 8 bases, leaving 13 bases between the germline ends. The CDR3 protein is CSAEEKLEAFF. The CDR3 region has the DNA TGCAGTGCGGAAGAGAAATTGGAAGCTTTCTTT.

This clone was recorded a few times. The chain joins TRBV11-3 to TRBJ2-3, with a weak D call TRBD2 (6 bases). The V and J ends lost 3 bases and 4 bases respectively, with 11 bases between them. The CDR3 sequence is 14 residues long. Germline CDR1 SGHNT, CDR2 YENEEA. CDR3: CASSLGGFADTQYF. The DNA of the CDR3 is TGTGCCAGCAGCTTGGGGGGATTCGCAGATACGCAGTATTTT. Full variable domain (outside the CDR3, taken from reference TRBV11-3 and TRBJ2-3): EAGVVQSPRYKIIEKKQPVAFWCNPISGHNTLYWYLQNLGQGPELLIRYENEEAVDDSQLPKDRFSAERLKGVDSTLKIQPAELGDSAVYLCASSLGGFADTQYFGPGTRLTVL.